This is a list of T cell receptor beta chains from one sample in a study of T cells after somatic rescue of genetic block. The table came from immunoSEQ multiplex PCR; TCRdb's copy has only in-frame clones and leaves some out. This sample has around 7,000 clones, with around 81% found just once. The sample was peripheral blood mononuclear cells (PBMCs). The origin of the receptors is a boy aged 5 to 17. Both conserved end residues are part of each CDR3. D genes are given only for firm matches. Clone size is given for some rows only: seen once, a few or many times, or a class if the clone is expanded.

D	V	size	J	DNA	CDR3
.	TRBV5-1	.	TRBJ2-7	TGCGCCAGCAGCTTACAGGCACAAACCTACGAGCAGTACTTC	CASSLQAQTYEQYF
TRBD1	TRBV4-3	.	TRBJ2-7	TGCGCCAGCAGCCGCGACAGACAGGGGGGCGACGAGCAGTACTTC	CASSRDRQGGDEQYF
TRBD1	TRBV19	.	TRBJ2-3	TGTGCCAGCAGTGTACAGGGGGGCAGCTCCGATACGCAGTATTTT	CASSVQGGSSDTQYF
.	TRBV5-4	.	TRBJ2-3	TGTGCCAGCAGCTTTGGGGGTGAGGATACGCAGTATTTT	CASSFGGEDTQYF
TRBD2	TRBV4-3	.	TRBJ2-2	TGCGCCAGCAGCCCAGGGAGGGCCGGGGAGCTGTTTTTT	CASSPGRAGELFF
.	TRBV4-3	.	TRBJ2-7	TGCGCCAGCAGCCAAGATTCGGGGGCCTACTACTCCTACGAGCAGTACTTC	CASSQDSGAYYSYEQYF
.	TRBV25-1	once	TRBJ2-1	TGTGCCAGCAGTCTAGGAGCAAGACAGTTCTTC	CASSLGARQFF
.	TRBV12-5	.	TRBJ2-7	TGTGCTAGTGGTTTGGAAAGGAACCTCGGGACGCGATCCTACGAGCAGTACTTC	CASGLERNLGTRSYEQYF
.	TRBV28	once	TRBJ1-2	TGTGCCAGTCAGACAGATTACTATGGCTACACCTTC	CASQTDYYGYTF
.	TRBV7-2	.	TRBJ2-1	TGTGCCAGCAGCTTAACACCCAACAATGAGCAGTTCTTC	CASSLTPNNEQFF
.	TRBV6-1	.	TRBJ2-5	TGTGCCAGCAGGCGATCTGACTCCCTCGGGACCCAGTACTTC	CASRRSDSLGTQYF
TRBD1	TRBV6-5	.	TRBJ2-3	TGTGCCAGCAGTTACTCGGGGACAGGGGGAACAGATACGCAGTATTTT	CASSYSGTGGTDTQYF
TRBD1	TRBV7-9	.	TRBJ1-4	TGTGCCAGCAGCCCCCCGGGACAGGAAAATGAAAAACTGTTTTTT	CASSPPGQENEKLFF
TRBD2	TRBV5-1	few	TRBJ2-7	TGCGCCAGCAGATTAAATAGCGGGGGCTCCTACGAGCAGTACTTC	CASRLNSGGSYEQYF
.	TRBV4-3	.	TRBJ2-7	TGCGCCAGCAGCCAAGATCGGAGAGAGCCATCCTACGAGCAGTACTTC	CASSQDRREPSYEQYF
TRBD2	TRBV28	few	TRBJ2-7	TGTGCCAGCACCGAGGGACTACCCTACGAGCAGTACTTC	CASTEGLPYEQYF
.	TRBV11-3	.	TRBJ2-5	TGTGCCAGCAACCGGGGACTCCTACAAGAGACCCAGTACTTC	CASNRGLLQETQYF
.	TRBV7-6	.	TRBJ2-3	TGTGCCAGCAGCTTAGAGGCCAGGGAGGATACGCAGTATTTT	CASSLEAREDTQYF
TRBD1	TRBV11-3	.	TRBJ2-7	TGTGCCAGCAGCCCGCTCCGAGGACAGGGGGCGCCCCCCGAGCAGTACTTC	CASSPLRGQGAPPEQYF
.	TRBV6-5	.	TRBJ2-7	TGTGCCAGCAGTCAAACAGGGTTAAGCTCCTACGAGCAGTACTTC	CASSQTGLSSYEQYF
.	TRBV2	.	TRBJ2-5	TGTGCCAGCAGCGGCCTGGTAGGGTACCAAGAGACCCAGTACTTC	CASSGLVGYQETQYF
.	TRBV7-9	.	TRBJ1-1	TGTGCCAGCAGCTTAGTCCAGAACACTGAAGCTTTCTTT	CASSLVQNTEAFF
TRBD1	TRBV7-8	.	TRBJ1-4	TGTGCCAGCAGATTTACCGGGACAGGGGTTGAAAAACTGTTTTTT	CASRFTGTGVEKLFF
.	TRBV5-6	.	TRBJ2-1	TGTGCCAGCAGCTTGGTAGTGACCGGGGGCGCCCAAAATGAGCAGTTCTTC	CASSLVVTGGAQNEQFF
.	TRBV7-2	.	TRBJ2-3	TGTGCCAGCAGCTTAGTATTATGGCAAGATACGCAGTATTTT	CASSLVLWQDTQYF
.	TRBV18	.	TRBJ2-7	TGTGCCAGCTCACCGGTGTCCTCGTCTAGCTCCTACGAGCAGTACTTC	CASSPVSSSSSYEQYF
.	TRBV6-5	few	TRBJ2-7	TGTGCCAGCAGTTACCCAGATTCGTACGAGCAGTACTTC	CASSYPDSYEQYF
.	TRBV20-1	.	TRBJ2-3	TGCAGTGATACGGTCAGAGATACGCAGTATTTT	CSDTVRDTQYF
.	TRBV11-1	.	TRBJ2-5	TGTGCCAGCATGAGGAGTCCTCGGAGGGAGACCCAGTACTTC	CASMRSPRRETQYF
.	TRBV5-4	.	TRBJ1-2	TGTGCCAGCAGCCTTGACAATAACTATGGCTACACCTTC	CASSLDNNYGYTF
TRBD1	TRBV11-1	.	TRBJ2-7	TGTGCCAGCAGCCGCCCGACCACAGGGGCCTACGAGCAGTACTTC	CASSRPTTGAYEQYF
.	TRBV7-4	.	TRBJ2-2	TGTGCCAGCAGCTACTACACCGGGGAGCTGTTTTTT	CASSYYTGELFF
TRBD2	TRBV6-1	.	TRBJ2-2	TGTGCCAGCAGTGAAGCGTGGGGACTAAACTTGATTGGGGAGCTGTTTTTT	CASSEAWGLNLIGELFF
.	TRBV6-5	.	TRBJ2-1	TGTGCCAGCAGTTACTCCTCCAGAACCTACAATGAGCAGTTCTTC	CASSYSSRTYNEQFF
TRBD2	TRBV9	.	TRBJ2-7	TGTGCCAGCAGCCTCACCCGGACTAGCGAGCAGTACTTC	CASSLTRTSEQYF
.	TRBV5-1	once	TRBJ2-1	TGCGCCAGCAGCCCGAGAGCCCGGGAAGTCTACAATGAGCAGTTCTTC	CASSPRAREVYNEQFF
.	TRBV18	.	TRBJ1-4	TGTGCCAGCTCACCAGAGGTTTCTAATGAAAAACTGTTTTTT	CASSPEVSNEKLFF
.	TRBV7-9	.	TRBJ1-3	TGTGCCAGCAGCTCCGACATCTCTGGAAACACCATATATTTT	CASSSDISGNTIYF
.	TRBV7-2	.	TRBJ2-1	TGTGCCAGCAGCTTAGTTGGAGGGCCTAGCGTGGGCTACAATGAGCAGTTCTTC	CASSLVGGPSVGYNEQFF
.	TRBV5-1	few	TRBJ2-7	TGCGCCAGTCGCAGGGGAAGCGAGCAGTACTTC	CASRRGSEQYF
TRBD1	TRBV4-3	.	TRBJ2-1	TGCGCCAGCAGCCAAGAGGGACAGGGGGATAATGAGCAGTTCTTC	CASSQEGQGDNEQFF
.	TRBV4-3	.	TRBJ2-2	TGCGCCAGCAGCCAAAAGGTATTCGGGGAGCTGTTTTTT	CASSQKVFGELFF
TRBD1	TRBV7-6	.	TRBJ2-3	TGTGCCAGCAGCTTTAGGGACAGGTCCACAGATACGCAGTATTTT	CASSFRDRSTDTQYF
TRBD1	TRBV9	.	TRBJ2-4	TGTGCCAGCAGCGTTGGGACAGGGATACAAAACATTCAGTACTTC	CASSVGTGIQNIQYF
.	TRBV6-5	.	TRBJ1-2	TGTGCCAGCAGTTACCGGCTAAGGGGTGGCTACACCTTC	CASSYRLRGGYTF
TRBD1	TRBV18	.	TRBJ1-4	TGTGCCAGCTCACCAGCGGACAGGGTTGAAAAACTGTTTTTT	CASSPADRVEKLFF
.	TRBV7-2	.	TRBJ2-7	TGTGCCAGCAGCTTAGTTCGGCGGGAGCAGTACTTC	CASSLVRREQYF
.	TRBV5-8	few	TRBJ2-2	TGTGCCAGCAGAAAACACAGGGGCAGGCGGGAGATTCCGAACACCGGGGAGCTGTTTTTT	CASRKHRGRREIPNTGELFF
.	TRBV18	few	TRBJ2-7	TGTGCCAGCTCACTTGGGACCTACGAGCAGTACTTC	CASSLGTYEQYF
.	TRBV19	once	TRBJ2-7	TGTGCCAGTTCTACAGGGTTCGAGCAGTACTTC	CASSTGFEQYF
.	TRBV5-6	.	TRBJ2-5	TGTGCCAGCAGCCCGACTTCGGTAAAGACCCAGTACTTC	CASSPTSVKTQYF
TRBD1	TRBV4-1	.	TRBJ1-1	TGCGCCAGCAGCCAACAAGACAGGGTGAACACTGAAGCTTTCTTT	CASSQQDRVNTEAFF
TRBD1	TRBV28	.	TRBJ2-7	TGTGCCAGCAGCCAAGGACAGGCCCACTCCTACGAGCAGTACTTC	CASSQGQAHSYEQYF
.	TRBV7-2	.	TRBJ2-6	TGTGCCAGCAGCGATTGGGGACGCGAGAGCTCTGGGGCCAACGTCCTGACTTTC	CASSDWGRESSGANVLTF
.	TRBV7-9	.	TRBJ1-1	TGTGCCAGCAGCTTACCGGGAGGGGGCACTGAAGCTTTCTTT	CASSLPGGGTEAFF